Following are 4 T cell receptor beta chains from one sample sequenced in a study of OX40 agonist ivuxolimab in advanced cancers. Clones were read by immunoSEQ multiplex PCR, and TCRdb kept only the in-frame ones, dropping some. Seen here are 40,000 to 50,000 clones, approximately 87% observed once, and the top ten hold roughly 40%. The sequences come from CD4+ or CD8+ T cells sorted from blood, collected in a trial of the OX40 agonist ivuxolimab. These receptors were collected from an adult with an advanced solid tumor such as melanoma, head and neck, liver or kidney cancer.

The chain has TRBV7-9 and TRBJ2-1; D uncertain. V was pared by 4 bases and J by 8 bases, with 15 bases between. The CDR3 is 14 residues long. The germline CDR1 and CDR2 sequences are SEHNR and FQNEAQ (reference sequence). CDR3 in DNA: TGTGCCAGCAGCTCCCGGGCCGGCTGGGATGAGCAGTTCTTC. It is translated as CASSSRAGWDEQFF.

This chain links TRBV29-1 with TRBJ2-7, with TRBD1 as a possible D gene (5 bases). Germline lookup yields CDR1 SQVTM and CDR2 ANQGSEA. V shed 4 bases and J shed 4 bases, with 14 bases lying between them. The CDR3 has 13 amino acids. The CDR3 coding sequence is TGCAGCGTTGGAAAGGGTGGGGCGTACGAGCAGTACTTC. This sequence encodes CSVGKGGAYEQYF.

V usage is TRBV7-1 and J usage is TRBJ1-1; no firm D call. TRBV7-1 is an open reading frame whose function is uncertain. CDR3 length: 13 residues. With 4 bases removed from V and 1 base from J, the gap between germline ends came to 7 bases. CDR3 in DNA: TGTGCCAGCAGCTTAGCAGAGAACACTGAAGCTTTCTTT. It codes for CASSLAENTEAFF.

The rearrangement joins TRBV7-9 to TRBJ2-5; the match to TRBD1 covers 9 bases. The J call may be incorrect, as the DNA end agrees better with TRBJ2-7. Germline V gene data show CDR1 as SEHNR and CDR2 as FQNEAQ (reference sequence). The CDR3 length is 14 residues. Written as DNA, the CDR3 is TGTGCCAGCAGCCCACAGGGGGCATGGGACGAGCAGTACTTC. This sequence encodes CASSPQGAWDEQYF.